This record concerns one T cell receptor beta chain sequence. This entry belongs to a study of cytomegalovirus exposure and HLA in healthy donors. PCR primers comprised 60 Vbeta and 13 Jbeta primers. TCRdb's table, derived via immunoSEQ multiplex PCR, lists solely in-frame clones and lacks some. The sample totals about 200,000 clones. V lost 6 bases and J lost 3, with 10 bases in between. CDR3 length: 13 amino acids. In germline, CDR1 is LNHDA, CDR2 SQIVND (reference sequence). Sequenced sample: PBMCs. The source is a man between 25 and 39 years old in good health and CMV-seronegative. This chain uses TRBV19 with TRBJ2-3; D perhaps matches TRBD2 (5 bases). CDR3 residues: CASRLAGTDTQYF. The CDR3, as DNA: TGTGCCAGTAGGCTAGCAGGTACAGATACGCAGTATTTT.